A selection of T cell receptor beta chains follows, all from one sample in a study of cytomegalovirus exposure and HLA in healthy donors. Assay used: immunoSEQ multiplex PCR; TCRdb lists only in-frame clones, some missing. The table has 220,000 or so clones, around 90% seen once. Sequencing was done on a sample of PBMCs. The receptors shown here come from a woman under 30 in good health and CMV-seronegative. Both conserved end residues are part of each CDR3. The D gene is left open where the match is weak. Only part of the rows carry a size: once, few, many, or a class if the clone is expanded.

abundance: .; d_gene: TRBD1; j_gene: TRBJ2-5; v_gene: TRBV29-1; CDR3aa: CSVEGEGTGFQRVETQYF; CDR3nt: TGCAGCGTTGAGGGGGAAGGGACAGGTTTTCAAAGGGTGGAGACCCAGTACTTC
abundance: .; d_gene: .; j_gene: TRBJ1-5; v_gene: TRBV5-1; CDR3aa: CASSLTGLDQPQHF; CDR3nt: TGCGCCAGCAGCTTGACAGGGCTGGATCAGCCCCAGCATTTT
abundance: .; d_gene: .; j_gene: TRBJ1-2; v_gene: TRBV28; CDR3aa: CASSRYSTDYGYTF; CDR3nt: TGTGCCAGCAGTCGTTACAGTACCGACTATGGCTACACCTTC
abundance: once; d_gene: TRBD1; j_gene: TRBJ1-4; v_gene: TRBV7-7; CDR3aa: CASGQGGEKLFF; CDR3nt: TGTGCTAGCGGACAGGGTGGCGAAAAACTGTTTTTT
abundance: .; d_gene: .; j_gene: TRBJ2-2; v_gene: TRBV2; CDR3aa: CAGTRENTGELFF; CDR3nt: TGTGCCGGAACTCGGGAGAACACCGGGGAGCTGTTTTTT
abundance: .; d_gene: .; j_gene: TRBJ2-7; v_gene: TRBV19; CDR3aa: CASSTGGYEQYF; CDR3nt: TGTGCCAGTAGTACCGGGGGTTACGAGCAGTACTTC
abundance: .; d_gene: .; j_gene: TRBJ1-3; v_gene: TRBV4-1; CDR3aa: CASSQGVLVPSSGNTIYF; CDR3nt: TGCGCCAGCAGCCAAGGGGTCCTCGTTCCTAGCTCTGGAAACACCATATATTTT
abundance: .; d_gene: .; j_gene: TRBJ1-2; v_gene: TRBV5-4; CDR3aa: CASSYYGGGYGYTF; CDR3nt: TGTGCCAGCAGCTACTATGGTGGGGGGTACGGCTACACCTTC
abundance: .; d_gene: TRBD1; j_gene: TRBJ2-5; v_gene: TRBV2; CDR3aa: CASSEQTGGETQYF; CDR3nt: TGTGCCAGCAGTGAGCAGACAGGGGGGGAGACCCAGTACTTC
abundance: .; d_gene: TRBD2; j_gene: TRBJ2-1; v_gene: TRBV19; CDR3aa: CASSSGTSGRADEQFF; CDR3nt: TGTGCCAGTAGTTCCGGGACTAGCGGGAGGGCAGATGAGCAGTTCTTC
abundance: once; d_gene: .; j_gene: TRBJ1-5; v_gene: TRBV2; CDR3aa: CASDSSSNQPQHF; CDR3nt: TGTGCCAGCGATAGTAGTAGCAATCAGCCCCAGCATTTT
abundance: .; d_gene: TRBD1; j_gene: TRBJ1-1; v_gene: TRBV2; CDR3aa: CASRRDRLNTEAFF; CDR3nt: TGTGCCAGCAGGAGGGACAGACTAAACACTGAAGCTTTCTTT
abundance: .; d_gene: .; j_gene: TRBJ1-2; v_gene: TRBV7-9; CDR3aa: CASSPDSAIGYTF; CDR3nt: TGTGCCAGCAGCCCGGACAGTGCCATTGGCTACACCTTC
abundance: once; d_gene: TRBD2; j_gene: TRBJ2-2; v_gene: TRBV27; CDR3aa: CASSFRLAGGPGGELFF; CDR3nt: TGTGCCAGCAGTTTCAGACTAGCGGGAGGGCCGGGCGGGGAGCTGTTTTTT
abundance: .; d_gene: TRBD2; j_gene: TRBJ2-1; v_gene: TRBV5-1; CDR3aa: CASSLVSGLVYYNEQFF; CDR3nt: TGCGCCAGCAGCTTGGTATCGGGACTAGTATACTACAATGAGCAGTTCTTC
abundance: .; d_gene: .; j_gene: TRBJ1-5; v_gene: TRBV10-2; CDR3aa: CASSDMSNQPQHF; CDR3nt: TGCGCCAGCAGTGACATGAGCAATCAGCCCCAGCATTTT
abundance: .; d_gene: TRBD1; j_gene: TRBJ1-1; v_gene: TRBV19; CDR3aa: CASRRSQQGRTEAFF; CDR3nt: TGTGCCAGTAGACGATCGCAACAGGGGCGCACTGAAGCTTTCTTT
abundance: .; d_gene: .; j_gene: TRBJ1-1; v_gene: TRBV6-1; CDR3aa: CASQGGRLWNTEAFF; CDR3nt: TGTGCCAGCCAGGGAGGCAGACTGTGGAACACTGAAGCTTTCTTT
abundance: .; d_gene: TRBD2; j_gene: TRBJ2-1; v_gene: TRBV6-1; CDR3aa: CASSEPGGIFLEQFF; CDR3nt: TGTGCCAGCAGTGAACCGGGAGGAATCTTCCTCGAGCAGTTCTTC
abundance: .; d_gene: TRBD1; j_gene: TRBJ2-5; v_gene: TRBV2; CDR3aa: CASSVAGGLKTQYF; CDR3nt: TGTGCCAGCAGTGTGGCAGGGGGCCTCAAGACCCAGTACTTC
abundance: .; d_gene: TRBD1; j_gene: TRBJ1-1; v_gene: TRBV28; CDR3aa: CASIPGGYTEAFF; CDR3nt: TGTGCCAGCATCCCAGGGGGTTACACTGAAGCTTTCTTT
abundance: .; d_gene: .; j_gene: TRBJ2-4; v_gene: TRBV27; CDR3aa: CASSPGQLAKNIQYF; CDR3nt: TGTGCCAGCAGTCCCGGACAGCTAGCCAAAAACATTCAGTACTTC
abundance: .; d_gene: .; j_gene: TRBJ1-2; v_gene: TRBV19; CDR3aa: CASCVGGLNYGYTF; CDR3nt: TGTGCCAGTTGCGTGGGAGGGCTAAACTATGGCTACACCTTC
abundance: .; d_gene: TRBD1; j_gene: TRBJ2-7; v_gene: TRBV30; CDR3aa: CAWSVRRDRGSHEQYF; CDR3nt: TGTGCCTGGAGTGTAAGGAGGGACAGGGGTTCCCACGAGCAGTACTTC
abundance: .; d_gene: .; j_gene: TRBJ2-7; v_gene: TRBV11-2; CDR3aa: CASRPDSYEQYF; CDR3nt: TGTGCCAGCAGACCCGACAGCTACGAGCAGTACTTC
abundance: .; d_gene: TRBD1; j_gene: TRBJ2-7; v_gene: TRBV28; CDR3aa: CASRLSPTRDRSYEQYF; CDR3nt: TGTGCCAGCAGGCTTAGCCCTACAAGGGACAGATCCTACGAGCAGTACTTC
abundance: .; d_gene: TRBD1; j_gene: TRBJ1-2; v_gene: TRBV5-6; CDR3aa: CASSFDRGAYTF; CDR3nt: TGTGCCAGCAGCTTTGACAGGGGGGCTTACACCTTC
abundance: .; d_gene: .; j_gene: TRBJ1-3; v_gene: TRBV21-1; CDR3aa: CASRGTVGNTIYF; CDR3nt: TGTGCCAGTAGAGGGACAGTCGGAAACACCATATATTTT
abundance: .; d_gene: TRBD1; j_gene: TRBJ2-7; v_gene: TRBV5-1; CDR3aa: CASSLAGQGITYEQYF; CDR3nt: TGCGCCAGCAGCTTGGCGGGACAGGGGATTACCTACGAGCAGTACTTC
abundance: .; d_gene: TRBD2; j_gene: TRBJ2-1; v_gene: TRBV9; CDR3aa: CASSVASGFPNEQFF; CDR3nt: TGTGCCAGCAGCGTTGCTAGCGGGTTTCCGAATGAGCAGTTCTTC
abundance: .; d_gene: .; j_gene: TRBJ2-7; v_gene: TRBV2; CDR3aa: CASLRTRLYEQYF; CDR3nt: TGTGCCAGCCTACGGACAAGACTCTACGAGCAGTACTTC
abundance: .; d_gene: .; j_gene: TRBJ1-1; v_gene: TRBV2; CDR3aa: CASRIKTGRNTEAFF; CDR3nt: TGTGCCAGCAGGATCAAAACAGGGAGAAACACTGAAGCTTTCTTT
abundance: once; d_gene: .; j_gene: TRBJ2-7; v_gene: TRBV11-2; CDR3aa: CASSLPRQAIYEQYF; CDR3nt: TGTGCCAGCAGCTTACCCCGACAGGCAATCTACGAGCAGTACTTC
abundance: .; d_gene: TRBD1; j_gene: TRBJ1-1; v_gene: TRBV29-1; CDR3aa: CSGDRDTEAFF; CDR3nt: TGCAGCGGAGACAGGGACACTGAAGCTTTCTTT
abundance: once; d_gene: TRBD1; j_gene: TRBJ2-2; v_gene: TRBV27; CDR3aa: CASSLQGTGGSDGELFF; CDR3nt: TGTGCCAGCAGTCTCCAAGGGACAGGGGGCAGTGACGGGGAGCTGTTTTTT
abundance: few; d_gene: .; j_gene: TRBJ1-5; v_gene: TRBV6-5; CDR3aa: CASSRSYNQPQHF; CDR3nt: TGTGCCAGCAGTAGGAGCTACAATCAGCCCCAGCATTTT
abundance: .; d_gene: .; j_gene: TRBJ2-1; v_gene: TRBV6-5; CDR3aa: CASRVAAGNEQFF; CDR3nt: TGTGCCAGCAGGGTAGCGGCGGGGAATGAGCAGTTCTTC
abundance: .; d_gene: TRBD2; j_gene: TRBJ2-1; v_gene: TRBV5-4; CDR3aa: CASRTKLAGEVSYNEQFF; CDR3nt: TGTGCCAGCAGGACAAAGTTAGCGGGAGAAGTGTCCTACAATGAGCAGTTCTTC
abundance: .; d_gene: .; j_gene: TRBJ2-7; v_gene: TRBV27; CDR3aa: CASSLVGPLPSSSYEQYF; CDR3nt: TGTGCCAGCAGTTTGGTGGGCCCCTTGCCCTCTTCCTCCTACGAGCAGTACTTC
abundance: .; d_gene: .; j_gene: TRBJ1-1; v_gene: TRBV19; CDR3aa: CATGIAEAFF; CDR3nt: TGTGCCACCGGTATCGCTGAAGCTTTCTTT
abundance: .; d_gene: TRBD1; j_gene: TRBJ2-7; v_gene: TRBV5-1; CDR3aa: CASSPPGQGTYEQYF; CDR3nt: TGCGCCAGCAGCCCACCGGGACAGGGGACCTACGAGCAGTACTTC
abundance: .; d_gene: .; j_gene: TRBJ2-1; v_gene: TRBV2; CDR3aa: CASSPQGRATPYNEQFF; CDR3nt: TGTGCCAGCAGCCCTCAAGGGCGGGCCACACCTTACAATGAGCAGTTCTTC
abundance: .; d_gene: TRBD1; j_gene: TRBJ1-5; v_gene: TRBV5-1; CDR3aa: CASSLDARQGLNQPQHF; CDR3nt: TGCGCCAGCAGCTTGGATGCGCGACAGGGCTTAAATCAGCCCCAGCATTTT
abundance: .; d_gene: .; j_gene: TRBJ2-7; v_gene: TRBV29-1; CDR3aa: CSVRRGNYEQYF; CDR3nt: TGCAGCGTTCGGCGGGGAAACTACGAGCAGTACTTC
abundance: .; d_gene: TRBD1; j_gene: TRBJ1-3; v_gene: TRBV5-1; CDR3aa: CASSLVDRASSGNTIYF; CDR3nt: TGCGCCAGCAGCTTGGTGGACAGGGCGAGCTCTGGAAACACCATATATTTT
abundance: .; d_gene: TRBD1; j_gene: TRBJ2-5; v_gene: TRBV7-7; CDR3aa: CASSLGGQTQETQYF; CDR3nt: TGTGCTAGCAGCTTAGGGGGACAGACCCAAGAGACCCAGTACTTC
abundance: .; d_gene: .; j_gene: TRBJ2-1; v_gene: TRBV2; CDR3aa: CASGSLAYNEQFF; CDR3nt: TGTGCCAGCGGGTCCCTAGCGTACAATGAGCAGTTCTTC
abundance: .; d_gene: .; j_gene: TRBJ1-1; v_gene: TRBV2; CDR3aa: CASIRGRDTEAFF; CDR3nt: TGTGCCAGCATCCGAGGGCGGGACACTGAAGCTTTCTTT
abundance: once; d_gene: TRBD1; j_gene: TRBJ2-7; v_gene: TRBV4-1; CDR3aa: CASSQTPGGWYEQYF; CDR3nt: TGCGCCAGCAGCCAAACTCCAGGGGGATGGTACGAGCAGTACTTC
abundance: .; d_gene: .; j_gene: TRBJ2-2; v_gene: TRBV25-1; CDR3aa: CASSDPGAGELFF; CDR3nt: TGTGCCAGCAGTGATCCAGGGGCCGGGGAGCTGTTTTTT
abundance: .; d_gene: TRBD2; j_gene: TRBJ2-2; v_gene: TRBV30; CDR3aa: CAGTLAGAGRYTGELFF; CDR3nt: TGTGCCGGCACATTAGCGGGAGCAGGTCGGTACACCGGGGAGCTGTTTTTT
abundance: .; d_gene: .; j_gene: TRBJ1-1; v_gene: TRBV6-1; CDR3aa: CASSEGRATEAFF; CDR3nt: TGTGCCAGCAGTGAAGGGAGGGCCACTGAAGCTTTCTTT
abundance: .; d_gene: TRBD1; j_gene: TRBJ1-1; v_gene: TRBV5-1; CDR3aa: CASSFSRGQSTEAFF; CDR3nt: TGCGCCAGCAGCTTTAGCAGGGGGCAGAGCACTGAAGCTTTCTTT
abundance: .; d_gene: .; j_gene: TRBJ1-2; v_gene: TRBV6-6; CDR3aa: CASSRYAREVVGYTF; CDR3nt: TGTGCCAGCAGTCGATACGCCAGGGAGGTGGTTGGCTACACCTTC
abundance: .; d_gene: .; j_gene: TRBJ2-1; v_gene: TRBV7-2; CDR3aa: CASRGPYNEQFF; CDR3nt: TGTGCCAGCAGGGGCCCCTACAATGAGCAGTTCTTC
abundance: .; d_gene: .; j_gene: TRBJ2-7; v_gene: TRBV5-1; CDR3aa: CASSPDIPYEQYF; CDR3nt: TGCGCCAGCAGCCCGGACATCCCCTACGAGCAGTACTTC
abundance: .; d_gene: TRBD2; j_gene: TRBJ2-2; v_gene: TRBV5-4; CDR3aa: CASSPGLAGVKTGELFF; CDR3nt: TGTGCCAGCAGCCCCGGACTAGCGGGAGTGAAAACCGGGGAGCTGTTTTTT
abundance: .; d_gene: .; j_gene: TRBJ1-4; v_gene: TRBV5-1; CDR3aa: CASSRATNEKLFF; CDR3nt: TGCGCCAGCAGCCGTGCAACTAATGAAAAACTGTTTTTT
abundance: .; d_gene: TRBD2; j_gene: TRBJ2-7; v_gene: TRBV5-1; CDR3aa: CASSLAVLAGDEQYF; CDR3nt: TGCGCCAGCAGCTTGGCAGTGCTAGCGGGAGACGAGCAGTACTTC